The T cell receptor (beta chain) described here comes from a study of blood T cell repertoires in COVID-19. Regarding this clone: One end of the junction varies from germline; a read error may be responsible.

Looked up from germline, CDR1 is SGDLS and CDR2 is YYNGEE. This CDR3 is 15 amino acids long. The table came from immunoSEQ multiplex PCR; TCRdb's copy has only in-frame clones and leaves some out. In the table there are about 170,000 clones, over 85% of which are singletons. The gene calls are TRBV9 and TRBJ1-2; D is perhaps TRBD1 (6 bases). The receptor was derived from a woman aged 45-65 years with acute or convalescent COVID-19. Sequenced sample: peripheral blood. CDR3 nucleotide sequence: TGTGCCAGCCGCGTAGGGGGAACGGGGGGCTATGGCTACACCTTC. This codes for CASRVGGTGGYGYTF.